This T cell receptor (beta chain) was profiled in a study of T-cell reconstitution after alpha-beta-depleted transplantation in children. This CDR3 contains 16 residues. Trimming removed 0 bases from V and 2 bases from J; junction bases left unmatched: 7. The V gene's germline CDR1 is DFQATT and CDR2 SNEGSKA (reference sequence). Unique molecular identifiers were built into the TCRbeta library. Each CDR3 protein gets one entry after TCRdb re-called the PCR reads with MiXCR. The sample holds approximately 520,000 distinct CDR3 sequences, about 31% seen once. This receptor was taken from a human donor who donated a stem cell graft to a child with aplastic anemia. The material sequenced was PBMCs from the stem cell graft donor, taken from the stem cell graft. The V and J genes are TRBV20-1 and TRBJ2-3, with 8 positions matching TRBD2. The CDR3 reads CSARDGAGVYTDTQYF. In DNA, the CDR3 is TGCAGTGCTAGAGATGGAGCGGGGGTATACACAGATACGCAGTATTTT.